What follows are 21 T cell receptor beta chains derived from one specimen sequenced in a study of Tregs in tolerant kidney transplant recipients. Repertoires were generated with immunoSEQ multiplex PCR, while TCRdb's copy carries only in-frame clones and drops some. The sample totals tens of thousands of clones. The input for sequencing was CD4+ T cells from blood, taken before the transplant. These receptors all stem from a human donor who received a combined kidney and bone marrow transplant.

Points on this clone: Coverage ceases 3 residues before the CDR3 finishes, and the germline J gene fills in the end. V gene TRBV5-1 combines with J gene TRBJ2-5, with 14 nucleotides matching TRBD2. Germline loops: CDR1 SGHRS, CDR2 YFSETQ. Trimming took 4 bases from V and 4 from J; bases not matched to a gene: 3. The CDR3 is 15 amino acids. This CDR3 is CASSPTSGRGETQYF. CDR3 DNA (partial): TGCGCCAGCAGCCCGACTAGCGGGAGGGGAGAGACC.

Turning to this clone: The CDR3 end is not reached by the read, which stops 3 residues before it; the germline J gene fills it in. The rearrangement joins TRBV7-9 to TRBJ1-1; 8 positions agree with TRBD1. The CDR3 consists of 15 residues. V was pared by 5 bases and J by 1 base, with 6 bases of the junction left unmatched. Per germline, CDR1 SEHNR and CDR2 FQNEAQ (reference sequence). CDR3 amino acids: CASSPRTGRNTEAFF. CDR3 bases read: TGTGCCAGCAGCCCCCGGACAGGGCGGAACACTGAA.

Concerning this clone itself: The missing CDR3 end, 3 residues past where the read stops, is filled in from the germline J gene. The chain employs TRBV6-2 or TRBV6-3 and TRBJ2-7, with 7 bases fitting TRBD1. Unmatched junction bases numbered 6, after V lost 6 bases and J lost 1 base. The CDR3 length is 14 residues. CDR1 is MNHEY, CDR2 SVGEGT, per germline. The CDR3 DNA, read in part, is TGTGCCAGCAGCCGGGACAGTATGTCCTACGAG. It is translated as CASSRDSMSYE. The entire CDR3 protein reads CASSRDSMSYEQYF.

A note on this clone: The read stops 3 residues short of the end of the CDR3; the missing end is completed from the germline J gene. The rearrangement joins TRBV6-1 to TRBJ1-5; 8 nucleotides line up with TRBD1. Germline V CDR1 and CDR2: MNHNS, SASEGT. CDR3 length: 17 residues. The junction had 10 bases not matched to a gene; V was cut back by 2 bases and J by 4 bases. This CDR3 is CASSEPWQGAVNQPQHF. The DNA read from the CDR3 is TGTGCCAGCAGTGAACCGTGGCAGGGGGCGGTTAATCAGCCC.

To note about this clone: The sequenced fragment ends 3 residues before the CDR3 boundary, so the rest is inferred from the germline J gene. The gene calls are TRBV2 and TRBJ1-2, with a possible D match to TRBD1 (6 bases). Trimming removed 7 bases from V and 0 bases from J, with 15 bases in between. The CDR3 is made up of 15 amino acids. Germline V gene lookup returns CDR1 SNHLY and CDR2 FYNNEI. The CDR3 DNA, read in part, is TGTGCCAGCATTCCTGGGGGGGCCACTAACTATGGC. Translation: CASIPGGATNYG. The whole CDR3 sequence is CASIPGGATNYGYTF.

The CDR3 region is CSATHPRAGEGTEAFF. The part of the CDR3 DNA that was read is TGCAGTGCTACCCACCCCAGGGCAGGGGAGGGCACTGAA. This sequence joins TRBV20-1 and TRBJ1-1; tentatively, D is TRBD1 (6 bases). The CDR3 end lies 3 residues beyond the end of the read and is filled in from the germline J gene. The CDR3 has 16 residues. Trimming cost V 4 bases and J 4 bases, with 22 bases left between them. Germline V gives CDR1 DFQATT, CDR2 SNEGSKA (reference sequence).

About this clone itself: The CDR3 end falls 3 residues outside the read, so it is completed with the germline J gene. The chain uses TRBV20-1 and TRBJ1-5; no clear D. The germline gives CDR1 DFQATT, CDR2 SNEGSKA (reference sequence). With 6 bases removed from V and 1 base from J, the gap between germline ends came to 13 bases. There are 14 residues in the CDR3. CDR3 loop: CSATTGRSNQPQHF. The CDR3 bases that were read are TGCAGTGCCACCACGGGGAGGAGCAATCAGCCC.

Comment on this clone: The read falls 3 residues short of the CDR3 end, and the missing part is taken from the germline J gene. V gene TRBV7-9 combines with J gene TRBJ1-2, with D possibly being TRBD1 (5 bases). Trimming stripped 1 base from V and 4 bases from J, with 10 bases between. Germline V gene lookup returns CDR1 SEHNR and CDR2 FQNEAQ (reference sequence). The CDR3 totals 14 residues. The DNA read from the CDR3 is TGTGCCAGCAGCTTAGATGGCGGGGCCTATGGC. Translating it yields CASSLDGGAYG. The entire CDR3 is CASSLDGGAYGYTF.

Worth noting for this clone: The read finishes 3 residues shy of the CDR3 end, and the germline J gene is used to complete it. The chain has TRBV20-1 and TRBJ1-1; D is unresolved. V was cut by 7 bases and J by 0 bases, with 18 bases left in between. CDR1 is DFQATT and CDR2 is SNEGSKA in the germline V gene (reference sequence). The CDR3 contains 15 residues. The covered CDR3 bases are TGCAGTGTCCGGCGGAGCCTCCTGATGAACACTGAA. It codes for CSVRRSLLMNTE. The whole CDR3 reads CSVRRSLLMNTEAFF.

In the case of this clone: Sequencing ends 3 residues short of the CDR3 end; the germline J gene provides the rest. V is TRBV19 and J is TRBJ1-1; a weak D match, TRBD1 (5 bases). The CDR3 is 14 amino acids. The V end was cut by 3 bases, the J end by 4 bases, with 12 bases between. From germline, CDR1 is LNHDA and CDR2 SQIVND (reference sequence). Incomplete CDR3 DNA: TGTGCCAGTAGTATGACTCGTCAGGGCACTGAA. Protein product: CASSMTRQGTE. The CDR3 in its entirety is CASSMTRQGTEAFF.

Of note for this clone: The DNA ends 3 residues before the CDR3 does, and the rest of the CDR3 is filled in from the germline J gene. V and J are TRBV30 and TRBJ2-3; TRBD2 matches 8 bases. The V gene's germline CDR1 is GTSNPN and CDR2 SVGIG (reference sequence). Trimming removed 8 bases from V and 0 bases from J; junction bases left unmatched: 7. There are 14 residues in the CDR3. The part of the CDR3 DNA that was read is TGTGCCGGTACTAGCGGAGTGAGCACAGATACG. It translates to CAGTSGVSTDT. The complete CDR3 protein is CAGTSGVSTDTQYF.

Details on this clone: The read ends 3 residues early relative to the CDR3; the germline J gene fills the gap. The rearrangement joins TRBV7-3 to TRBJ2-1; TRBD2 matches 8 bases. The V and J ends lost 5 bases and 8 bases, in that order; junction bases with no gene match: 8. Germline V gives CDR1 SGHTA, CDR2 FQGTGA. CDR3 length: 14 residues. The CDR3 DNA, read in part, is TGTGCCAGCAGCGCTTTAGCGGGAAGCGATGAG. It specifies CASSALAGSDE. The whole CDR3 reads CASSALAGSDEQFF. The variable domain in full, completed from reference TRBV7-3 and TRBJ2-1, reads GAGVSQTPSNKVTEKGKYVELRCDPISGHTALYWYRQSLGQGPEFLIYFQGTGAADDSGLPNDRFFAVRPEGSVSTLKIQRTERGDSAVYLCASSALAGSDEQFFGPGTRLTVL.

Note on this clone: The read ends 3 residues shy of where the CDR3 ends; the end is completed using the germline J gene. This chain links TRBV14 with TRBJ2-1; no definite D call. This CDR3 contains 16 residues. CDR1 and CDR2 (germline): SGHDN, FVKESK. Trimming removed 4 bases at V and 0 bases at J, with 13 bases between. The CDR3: CASSPPRLSSYNEQFF. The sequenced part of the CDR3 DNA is TGTGCCAGCAGCCCGCCCCGGTTGAGCTCCTACAATGAG.

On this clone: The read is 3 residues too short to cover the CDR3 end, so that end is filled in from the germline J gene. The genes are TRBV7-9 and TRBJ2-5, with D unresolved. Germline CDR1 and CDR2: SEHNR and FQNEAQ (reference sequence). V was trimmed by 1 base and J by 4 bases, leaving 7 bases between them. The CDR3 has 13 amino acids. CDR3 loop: CASSLVTGETQYF. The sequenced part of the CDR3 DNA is TGTGCCAGCAGCTTAGTCACCGGAGAGACC.

The sequenced CDR3 bases are TGTGCCAGCAGCAACCGGGAGGGGAAGGGCTACGAG. The encoded protein is CASSNREGKGYE. In full, the CDR3 is CASSNREGKGYEQYF. The chain is built from TRBV7-8 and TRBJ2-7, with 8 bases fitting TRBD2. The CDR3 goes on 3 residues after the read ends, and that part is filled in from the germline J gene. The CDR3 extends over 15 amino acids. CDR1 SGHVS and CDR2 FQNEAQ come from the germline V gene. With 5 bases clipped from V and 3 bases from J, the junction kept 9 bases outside the gene matches.

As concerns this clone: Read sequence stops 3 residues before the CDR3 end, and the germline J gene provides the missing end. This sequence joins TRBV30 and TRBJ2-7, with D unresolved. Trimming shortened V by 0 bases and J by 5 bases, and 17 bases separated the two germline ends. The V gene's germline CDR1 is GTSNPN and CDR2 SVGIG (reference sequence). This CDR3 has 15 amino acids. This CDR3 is CAWSVRFQETNEQYF. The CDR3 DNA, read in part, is TGTGCCTGGAGTGTAAGGTTCCAGGAAACAAACGAG.

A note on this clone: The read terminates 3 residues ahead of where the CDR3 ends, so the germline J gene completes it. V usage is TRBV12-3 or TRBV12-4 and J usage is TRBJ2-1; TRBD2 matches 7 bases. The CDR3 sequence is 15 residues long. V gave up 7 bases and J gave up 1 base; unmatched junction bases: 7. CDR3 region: CASTLSSGSYNEQFF. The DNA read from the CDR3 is TGTGCCAGCACCTTATCTAGCGGTTCCTACAATGAG.

The sequenced CDR3 bases are TGTGCCAGCTCACCAGGGGACACGAACACTGAA. Its translation is CASSPGDTNTE. The full CDR3 protein reads CASSPGDTNTEAFF. The rearrangement uses TRBV18 and TRBJ1-1, with D maybe TRBD1 (6 bases). With the read ending 3 residues before the CDR3 end, the germline J gene is used to fill in that end. This CDR3 region has 14 residues. Germline V gives CDR1 KGHSH, CDR2 LQKENI. V lost 2 bases and J lost 1, with 8 bases in between.

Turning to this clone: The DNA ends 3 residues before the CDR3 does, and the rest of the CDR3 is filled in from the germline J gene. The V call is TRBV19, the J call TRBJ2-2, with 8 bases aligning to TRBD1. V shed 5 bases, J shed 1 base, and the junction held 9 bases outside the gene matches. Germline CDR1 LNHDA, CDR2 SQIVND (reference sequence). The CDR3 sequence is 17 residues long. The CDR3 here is CASSLGPGTGNTGELFF. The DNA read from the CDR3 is TGTGCCAGTAGTCTTGGGCCCGGGACAGGGAACACCGGGGAG.

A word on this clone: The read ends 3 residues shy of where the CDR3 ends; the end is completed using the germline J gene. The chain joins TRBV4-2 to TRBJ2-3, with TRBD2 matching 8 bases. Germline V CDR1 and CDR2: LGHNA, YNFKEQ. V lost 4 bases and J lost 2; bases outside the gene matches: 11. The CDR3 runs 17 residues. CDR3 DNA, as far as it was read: TGTGCCAGCAGCCCGCGAGGGCCGGGACTAGACACAGATACG. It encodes CASSPRGPGLDTDT. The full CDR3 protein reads CASSPRGPGLDTDTQYF.

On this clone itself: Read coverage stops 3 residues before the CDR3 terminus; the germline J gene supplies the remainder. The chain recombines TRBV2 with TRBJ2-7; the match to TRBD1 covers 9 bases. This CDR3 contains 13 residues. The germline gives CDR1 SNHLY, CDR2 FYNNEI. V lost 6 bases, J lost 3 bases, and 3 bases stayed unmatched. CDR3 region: CASSWTGDYEQYF. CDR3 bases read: TGTGCCAGCAGCTGGACAGGGGACTACGAG.